This TCR beta chain was profiled in a study of cytomegalovirus exposure and HLA in healthy donors. Produced via immunoSEQ multiplex PCR; TCRdb's table is partial and in-frame only. The repertoire includes around 150,000 clones, around 81% of them detected once, and approximately 2.3% sits in the top ten. The sample consisted of PBMCs. The receptor's source is a young man in good health and CMV-seropositive.

CDR3 bases: TGTGCCAGCAGTTACGGCGGGACGGCTGGAAACACCATATATTTT. Protein: CASSYGGTAGNTIYF. V is TRBV6-5 and J is TRBJ1-3; D possibly corresponds to TRBD1 (5 bases). In germline, CDR1 is MNHEY, CDR2 SVGAGI. The CDR3 is 15 amino acids. V shed 2 bases and J shed 2 bases, with 10 bases lying between them.